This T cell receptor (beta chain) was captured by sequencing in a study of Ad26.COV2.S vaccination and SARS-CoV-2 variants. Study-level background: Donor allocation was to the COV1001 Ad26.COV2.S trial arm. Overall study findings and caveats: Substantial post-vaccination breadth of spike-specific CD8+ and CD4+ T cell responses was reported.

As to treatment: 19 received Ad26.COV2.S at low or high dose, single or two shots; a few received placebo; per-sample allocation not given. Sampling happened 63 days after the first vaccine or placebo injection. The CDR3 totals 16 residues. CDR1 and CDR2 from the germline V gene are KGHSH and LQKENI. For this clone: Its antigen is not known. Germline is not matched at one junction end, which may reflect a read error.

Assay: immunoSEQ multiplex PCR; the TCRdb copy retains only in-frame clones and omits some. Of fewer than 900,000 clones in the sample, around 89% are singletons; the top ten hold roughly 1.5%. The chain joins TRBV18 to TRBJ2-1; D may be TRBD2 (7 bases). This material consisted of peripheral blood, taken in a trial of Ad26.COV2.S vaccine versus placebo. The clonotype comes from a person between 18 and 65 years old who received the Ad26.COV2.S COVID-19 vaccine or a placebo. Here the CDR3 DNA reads TGTGCCAGCTCACCATTGGGCGGGGGCTCCCACAATGAGCAGTTCTTC. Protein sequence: CASSPLGGGSHNEQFF.